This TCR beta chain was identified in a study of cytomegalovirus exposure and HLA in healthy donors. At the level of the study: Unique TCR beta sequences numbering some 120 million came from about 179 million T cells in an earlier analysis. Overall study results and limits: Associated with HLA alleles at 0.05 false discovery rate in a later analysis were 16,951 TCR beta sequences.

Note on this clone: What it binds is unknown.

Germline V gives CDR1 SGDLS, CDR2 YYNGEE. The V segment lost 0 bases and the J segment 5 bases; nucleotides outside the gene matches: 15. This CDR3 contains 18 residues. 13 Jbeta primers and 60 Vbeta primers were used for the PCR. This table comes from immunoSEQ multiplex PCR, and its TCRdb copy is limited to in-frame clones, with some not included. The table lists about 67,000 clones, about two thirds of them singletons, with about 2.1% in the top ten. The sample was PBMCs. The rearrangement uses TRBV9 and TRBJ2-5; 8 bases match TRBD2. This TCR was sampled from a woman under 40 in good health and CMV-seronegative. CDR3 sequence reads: CASSVVDGGATSWETQYF. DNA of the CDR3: TGTGCCAGCAGCGTAGTCGACGGGGGGGCCACCTCCTGGGAGACCCAGTACTTC.